Shown below are 29 T cell receptor beta chains from a single sample sequenced in a study of control samples from healthy donors and cancer patients. Profiling relied on immunoSEQ multiplex PCR, and the TCRdb table lists in-frame clones only, not all of them. The data contain roughly 130,000 clones, more than 85% of them singletons. Sequenced input: blood. The receptors come from a man between 18 and 29 years old in good health.

The genes are TRBV5-6 and TRBJ1-1, with D maybe TRBD1 (5 bases). The CDR3 is 14 amino acids. The germline V gene has CDR1 SGHDT and CDR2 YYEEEE. With 5 bases removed from V and 4 bases from J, the gap between germline ends came to 15 bases. CDR3: CASRSGPRGTEAFF. In DNA form, the CDR3 reads TGTGCCAGCAGATCCGGGCCGAGGGGCACTGAAGCTTTCTTT.

This chain links TRBV5-5 with TRBJ1-1; no clear D gene. Per germline, CDR1 SGHKS and CDR2 YYEKEE (reference sequence). The CDR3 loop spans 14 amino acids. Trimming left V 1 base short and J 6 bases short, with 13 bases between. The DNA of the CDR3 is TGTGCCAGCAGCTTGATTGGAAGGGTATCTGAAGCTTTCTTT. This encodes CASSLIGRVSEAFF. Full variable domain (remainder filled in from reference TRBV5-5 and TRBJ1-1): DAGVTQSPTHLIKTRGQQVTLRCSPISGHKSVSWYQQVLGQGPQFIFQYYEKEERGRGNFPDRFSARQFPNYSSELNVNALLLGDSALYLCASSLIGRVSEAFFGQGTRLTVV.

The V and J genes are TRBV7-9 and TRBJ2-1, with 8 bases aligning to TRBD2. V was pared by 4 bases and J by 10 bases, with 12 bases of the junction left unmatched. The germline gives CDR1 SEHNR, CDR2 FQNEAQ (reference sequence). The CDR3 spans 15 residues. CDR3 in amino acids: CASSSLRGAGVEQFF. In DNA form, the CDR3 reads TGTGCCAGCAGCTCCCTCCGTGGAGCGGGGGTCGAGCAGTTCTTC.

The gene calls are TRBV18 and TRBJ2-5, with D perhaps TRBD2 (7 bases). The germline V gene has CDR1 KGHSH and CDR2 LQKENI. The CDR3 extends over 16 amino acids. Trimming shortened V by 3 bases and J by 0 bases, and 14 bases separated the two germline ends. The CDR3 nucleotides read TGTGCCAGCTCACCCCGAGAAGGGGGGGACCAAGAGACCCAGTACTTC. Amino acid sequence: CASSPREGGDQETQYF.

The rearrangement links TRBV5-6 to TRBJ2-3; D not resolved. The CDR3 runs to 16 residues. Between the trimmed V and J ends, which lost 3 bases and 0 bases, there was a span of 14 bases. The germline CDR1 and CDR2 sequences are SGHDT and YYEEEE. DNA for the CDR3: TGTGCCAGCAGCTACCTGATAGTGTTTAGCACAGATACGCAGTATTTT. Translated: CASSYLIVFSTDTQYF.

The count of this clone is one. The chain employs TRBV2 and TRBJ2-5, with 9 bases that match TRBD2. Trimming took 2 bases from V and 4 from J; bases not matched to a gene: 11. CDR3 length: 17 residues. Germline loops: CDR1 SNHLY, CDR2 FYNNEI. DNA for the CDR3: TGTGCCAGCAGTGAATTAAGTCTAGCGGGGAGTCGAGAGACCCAGTACTTC. Its protein product is CASSELSLAGSRETQYF.

This rearrangement joins TRBV5-5 to TRBJ1-1; D might be TRBD1 (5 bases). Germline CDR1 SGHKS, CDR2 YYEKEE (reference sequence). The germline V and J ends were trimmed by 6 bases and 3 bases, with 15 bases remaining between them. CDR3 length: 14 residues. CDR3 amino acids: CASIYRDGYTEAFF. The DNA of the CDR3 is TGTGCCAGCATCTACCGGGACGGCTACACTGAAGCTTTCTTT. Full variable domain (missing parts from reference TRBV5-5 and TRBJ1-1): DAGVTQSPTHLIKTRGQQVTLRCSPISGHKSVSWYQQVLGQGPQFIFQYYEKEERGRGNFPDRFSARQFPNYSSELNVNALLLGDSALYLCASIYRDGYTEAFFGQGTRLTVV.

The sample holds a few counts of this clone. The chain joins TRBV14 to TRBJ1-6; no clear D. The germline V gene has CDR1 SGHDN and CDR2 FVKESK. The CDR3 totals 17 residues. With 4 bases removed from V and 0 bases from J, the gap between germline ends came to 13 bases. The CDR3 sequence: CASSPGQANSYNSPLHF. CDR3 DNA: TGTGCCAGCAGCCCCGGGCAGGCAAACTCCTATAATTCACCCCTCCACTTT.

J is TRBJ1-2 and V is TRBV14; 8 bases map to TRBD1. CDR1 SGHDN and CDR2 FVKESK come from the germline V gene. V was pared by 0 bases and J by 6 bases, with 6 bases of the junction left unmatched. This CDR3 is built from 15 residues. CDR3 bases: TGTGCCAGCAGCCAAGATGCAACAGGGGGACATGGCTACACCTTC. This sequence encodes CASSQDATGGHGYTF.

V is TRBV16 and J is TRBJ2-3, with 7 bases lining up with TRBD1. CDR3 length: 15 amino acids. Germline CDR1 KGHSY, CDR2 FQNENV. The V segment lost 1 base and the J segment 2 bases; nucleotides outside the gene matches: 3. CDR3 in amino acids: CASSQWGQSTDTQYF. The CDR3, as DNA: TGTGCCAGCAGCCAATGGGGACAGTCCACAGATACGCAGTATTTT.

The table lists this clone with a count of one. The genes are TRBV3-1 (or the pseudogene TRBV3-2) and TRBJ1-6; D is undetermined. Germline V gene data show CDR1 as LGHDT and CDR2 as YNNKEL (reference sequence). This CDR3 contains 18 residues. The germline V and J ends were trimmed by 1 base and 1 base, with 14 bases remaining between them. In DNA, the CDR3 is TGTGCCAGCAGCCAAGGAGGGCTGGGAGTGTCCTATAATTCACCCCTCCACTTT. Translation gives CASSQGGLGVSYNSPLHF.

The rearrangement uses TRBV18 and TRBJ2-2; 8 bases match TRBD1. Germline V CDR1 and CDR2: KGHSH, LQKENI. There are 16 residues in the CDR3. V lost 5 bases, J lost 1 base, and 6 bases stayed unmatched. This CDR3 reads CASSEAGTGNTGELFF. The CDR3 coding sequence is TGTGCCAGCTCAGAAGCCGGGACAGGGAACACCGGGGAGCTGTTTTTT.

The chain recombines TRBV24-1 with TRBJ1-4; D might be TRBD1 (6 bases). Germline CDR1 reads KGHDR; CDR2 reads SFDVKD. Trimming stripped 9 bases from V and 8 bases from J, with 21 bases between. CDR3 length: 15 amino acids. Here the CDR3 reads CATAVNRPRGEKLFF. As DNA, the CDR3 is TGTGCCACCGCTGTTAATAGGCCTAGGGGGGAAAAACTGTTTTTT.

This clone occurred once. The chain links TRBV10-2 to TRBJ2-2, with 12 bases that match TRBD2. The CDR3 contains 16 residues. CDR1 WSHSY and CDR2 SAAADI come from the germline V gene. J gave up 5 bases and V 4 bases, and 5 bases lay outside the gene matches. The CDR3 DNA sequence: TGCGCCAGCAGTGGAGGACTAGCGGGGTTAACCGGGGAGCTGTTTTTT. Encoded protein: CASSGGLAGLTGELFF.

V is TRBV11-2 and J is TRBJ1-1, with D possibly being TRBD1 (6 bases). The V end lost 1 base, the J end lost 0 bases, and 9 bases lay between the germline ends. This CDR3 comprises 15 residues. The germline V gene has CDR1 SGHAT and CDR2 FQNNGV. CDR3 in amino acids: CASSLAGEMNTEAFF. Here the CDR3 DNA reads TGTGCCAGCAGCTTAGCAGGGGAGATGAACACTGAAGCTTTCTTT.

This clone has more than one count but fewer than ten. The chain recombines TRBV6-5 with TRBJ2-3; the D gene is possibly TRBD1 (5 bases). V lost 4 bases, J lost 0 bases, and 11 bases lay in between. The CDR3 consists of 15 residues. In germline, CDR1 is MNHEY, CDR2 SVGAGI. The CDR3 spells CASSSRVTSTDTQYF. The CDR3 DNA sequence: TGTGCCAGCAGTTCCAGGGTGACTAGCACAGATACGCAGTATTTT.

The chain has TRBV5-1 and TRBJ2-1; D ambiguous. This CDR3 region has 16 residues. The V and J ends lost 1 base and 3 bases respectively, with 14 bases between them. Germline loops: CDR1 SGHRS, CDR2 YFSETQ. The CDR3 spells CASSLRPANFYNEQFF. The CDR3 bases are TGCGCCAGCAGCTTGAGGCCTGCCAATTTCTACAATGAGCAGTTCTTC.

The V gene is TRBV5-1, the J gene TRBJ1-1; weak D call: TRBD1 (6 bases). The V gene lost 4 bases and the J gene lost 10 bases, with 20 bases spanning the gap. The germline V gene has CDR1 SGHRS and CDR2 YFSETQ. CDR3 length equals 14 residues. This chain's CDR3 is CASSPVVAGDGAFF. In nucleotides, the CDR3 is TGCGCCAGCAGCCCCGTAGTGGCAGGGGATGGAGCTTTCTTT.

The rearrangement links TRBV11-3 to TRBJ2-5; the D gene is possibly TRBD1 (5 bases). The CDR3 loop spans 17 amino acids. Trimming took 1 base from V and 3 from J, leaving 18 bases between them. The germline CDR1 and CDR2 sequences are SGHNT and YENEEA. The CDR3 DNA reads as TGTGCCAGCAGCTTAGCCTCGCTTGGGGCTGGTGAAGAGACCCAGTACTTC. Its protein product is CASSLASLGAGEETQYF. Drawing the rest from reference TRBV11-3 and TRBJ2-5, the complete variable domain is EAGVVQSPRYKIIEKKQPVAFWCNPISGHNTLYWYLQNLGQGPELLIRYENEEAVDDSQLPKDRFSAERLKGVDSTLKIQPAELGDSAVYLCASSLASLGAGEETQYFGPGTRLLVL.

The gene calls are TRBV4-1 and TRBJ2-2; 7 nucleotides line up with TRBD1. The V segment lost 3 bases and the J segment 4 bases; nucleotides outside the gene matches: 5. The CDR3 covers 15 residues. From germline, CDR1 is MGHRA and CDR2 YSYEKL. CDR3 region: CASSQPTGRTGELFF. CDR3 in DNA: TGCGCCAGCAGCCAGCCGACAGGGCGCACCGGGGAGCTGTTTTTT.

This chain links TRBV19 with TRBJ1-1; D is unresolved. V was cut by 3 bases and J by 0 bases, with 8 bases left in between. Germline V gene lookup returns CDR1 LNHDA and CDR2 SQIVND (reference sequence). The CDR3 is 14 residues long. In nucleotides, the CDR3 is TGTGCCAGTAGTATGACAAATATGAACACTGAAGCTTTCTTT. It translates to CASSMTNMNTEAFF.

The chain couples TRBV11-2 to TRBJ2-7; possible D gene TRBD2, 6 bases. V dropped 5 bases and J dropped 1 base, with 15 bases sitting between them. Germline CDR1 is SGHAT and CDR2 is FQNNGV. This CDR3 is built from 15 residues. The CDR3 bases are TGTGCCAGCAGCCCGACGGGGGACGGATCCTACGAGCAGTACTTC. Its translation is CASSPTGDGSYEQYF.

The V and J genes are TRBV27 and TRBJ2-3; 14 positions match TRBD2. The V segment lost 7 bases and the J segment 0 bases; nucleotides outside the gene matches: 9. The CDR3 runs 18 residues. Germline values: CDR1 MNHEY, CDR2 SMNVEV (reference sequence). In nucleotides, the CDR3 is TGTGCCAGCACCGAGGGACTAGCGGGGGCCTGGAGCACAGATACGCAGTATTTT. It yields the protein CASTEGLAGAWSTDTQYF.

This sequence joins TRBV7-3 and TRBJ2-1; TRBD2 matches 13 bases. Unmatched junction bases numbered 16, after V lost 5 bases and J lost 9 bases. Per germline, CDR1 SGHTA and CDR2 FQGTGA. CDR3 length: 18 amino acids. The CDR3 bases are TGTGCCAGCAGCCGAAACGCAGGACTAGCGGGGGAGGGAGGTGAGCAGTTCTTC. Translating gives CASSRNAGLAGEGGEQFF.

The genes are TRBV6-5 and TRBJ1-2; possibly TRBD1 for D (6 bases). Trimming pared 5 bases from V and 6 bases from J, leaving 10 bases between. The CDR3 is 12 amino acids. Germline lookup yields CDR1 MNHEY and CDR2 SVGAGI. The CDR3: CASSMGAHGYTF. The CDR3 DNA is TGTGCCAGCAGTATGGGGGCTCATGGCTACACCTTC.

The chain recombines TRBV6-5 with TRBJ2-5, with 9 positions matching TRBD2. The CDR3 is made up of 16 amino acids. V trimming: 0 bases; J trimming: 1 base; junction bases outside the gene matches: 3. Germline V lookup: CDR1 MNHEY, CDR2 SVGAGI. In DNA form, the CDR3 reads TGTGCCAGCAGTTACTCCCTAGCGGGGTTCCAAGAGACCCAGTACTTC. Translated, it gives CASSYSLAGFQETQYF.

The count of this clone is one. The rearrangement links TRBV27 to TRBJ1-3; a weak D match, TRBD1 (5 bases). CDR3 length: 13 amino acids. Germline CDR1 is MNHEY and CDR2 is SMNVEV (reference sequence). V lost 6 bases to trimming and J lost 8 bases, with 14 bases between them. CDR3 DNA: TGTGCCAGCAGCTCGCGGGAAGGGGACACCATATATTTT. Translating it yields CASSSREGDTIYF.

The chain joins TRBV18 to TRBJ1-1; no clear D gene. Germline V gives CDR1 KGHSH, CDR2 LQKENI. The V end was cut by 6 bases, the J end by 5 bases, with 16 bases between. The CDR3 length is 14 residues. The CDR3 protein is CASSPQVVGTEAFF. In nucleotides, the CDR3 is TGTGCCAGCTCCCCTCAGGTTGTGGGGACTGAAGCTTTCTTT.

The chain has TRBV19 and TRBJ1-5; D is possibly TRBD1 (5 bases). The ends were cut back, 4 bases at V and 3 bases at J, with 10 bases in the middle. The CDR3 is made up of 14 amino acids. CDR1 is LNHDA, CDR2 SQIVND, per germline (reference sequence). The CDR3 DNA reads TGTGCCAGTAGTAGTGACAGAGTCAATCAGCCCCAGCATTTT. Amino acid sequence: CASSSDRVNQPQHF. Together with reference TRBV19 and TRBJ1-5, the CDR3 gives the full variable domain: DGGITQSPKYLFRKEGQNVTLSCEQNLNHDAMYWYRQDPGQGLRLIYYSQIVNDFQKGDIAEGYSVSREKKESFPLTVTSAQKNPTAFYLCASSSDRVNQPQHFGDGTRLSIL.